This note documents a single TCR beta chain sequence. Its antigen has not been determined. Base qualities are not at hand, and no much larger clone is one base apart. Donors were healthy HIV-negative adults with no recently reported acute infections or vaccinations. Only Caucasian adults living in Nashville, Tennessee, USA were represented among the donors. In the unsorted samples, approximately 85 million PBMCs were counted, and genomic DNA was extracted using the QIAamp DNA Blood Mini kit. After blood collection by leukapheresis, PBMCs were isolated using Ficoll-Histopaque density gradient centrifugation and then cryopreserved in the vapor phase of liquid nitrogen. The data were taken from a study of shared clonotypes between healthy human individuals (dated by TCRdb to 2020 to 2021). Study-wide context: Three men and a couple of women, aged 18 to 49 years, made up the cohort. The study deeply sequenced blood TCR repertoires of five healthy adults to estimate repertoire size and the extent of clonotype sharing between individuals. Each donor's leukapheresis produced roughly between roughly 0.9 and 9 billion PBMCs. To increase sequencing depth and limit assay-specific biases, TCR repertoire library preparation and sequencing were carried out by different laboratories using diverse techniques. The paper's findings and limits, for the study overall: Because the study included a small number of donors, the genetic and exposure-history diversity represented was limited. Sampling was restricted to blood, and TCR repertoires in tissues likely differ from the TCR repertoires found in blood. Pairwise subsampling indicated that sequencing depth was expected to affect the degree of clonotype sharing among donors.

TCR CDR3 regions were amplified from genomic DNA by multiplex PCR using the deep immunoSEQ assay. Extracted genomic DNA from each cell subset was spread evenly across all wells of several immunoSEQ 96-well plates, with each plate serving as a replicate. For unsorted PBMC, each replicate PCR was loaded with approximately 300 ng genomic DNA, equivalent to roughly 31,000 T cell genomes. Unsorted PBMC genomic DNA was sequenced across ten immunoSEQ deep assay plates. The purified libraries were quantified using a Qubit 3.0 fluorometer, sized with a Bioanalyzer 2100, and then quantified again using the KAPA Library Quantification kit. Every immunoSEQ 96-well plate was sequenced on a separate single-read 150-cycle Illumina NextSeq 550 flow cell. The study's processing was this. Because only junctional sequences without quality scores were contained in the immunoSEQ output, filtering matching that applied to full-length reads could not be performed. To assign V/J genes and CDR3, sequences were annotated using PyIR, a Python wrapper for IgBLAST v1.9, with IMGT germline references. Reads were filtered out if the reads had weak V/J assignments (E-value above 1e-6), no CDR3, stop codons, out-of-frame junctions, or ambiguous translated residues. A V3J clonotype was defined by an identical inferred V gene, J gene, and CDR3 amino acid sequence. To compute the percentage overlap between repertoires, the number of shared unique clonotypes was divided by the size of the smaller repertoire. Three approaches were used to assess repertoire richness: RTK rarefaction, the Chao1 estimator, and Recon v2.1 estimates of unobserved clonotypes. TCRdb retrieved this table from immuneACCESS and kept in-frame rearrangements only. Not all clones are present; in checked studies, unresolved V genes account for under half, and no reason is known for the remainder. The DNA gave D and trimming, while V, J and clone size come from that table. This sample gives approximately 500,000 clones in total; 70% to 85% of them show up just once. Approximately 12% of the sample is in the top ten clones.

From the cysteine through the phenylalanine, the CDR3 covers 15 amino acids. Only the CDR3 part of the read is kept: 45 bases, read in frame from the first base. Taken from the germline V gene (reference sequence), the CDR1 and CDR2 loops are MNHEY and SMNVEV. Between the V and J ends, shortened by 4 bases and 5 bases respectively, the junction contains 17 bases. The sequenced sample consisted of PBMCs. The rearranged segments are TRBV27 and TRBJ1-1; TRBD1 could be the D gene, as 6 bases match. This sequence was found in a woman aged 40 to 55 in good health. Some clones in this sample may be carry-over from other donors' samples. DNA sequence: TGTGCCAGCAGTTCGCGGCGGAGGGGGGGTACTGAAGCTTTCTTT. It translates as CASSSRRRGGTEAFF.